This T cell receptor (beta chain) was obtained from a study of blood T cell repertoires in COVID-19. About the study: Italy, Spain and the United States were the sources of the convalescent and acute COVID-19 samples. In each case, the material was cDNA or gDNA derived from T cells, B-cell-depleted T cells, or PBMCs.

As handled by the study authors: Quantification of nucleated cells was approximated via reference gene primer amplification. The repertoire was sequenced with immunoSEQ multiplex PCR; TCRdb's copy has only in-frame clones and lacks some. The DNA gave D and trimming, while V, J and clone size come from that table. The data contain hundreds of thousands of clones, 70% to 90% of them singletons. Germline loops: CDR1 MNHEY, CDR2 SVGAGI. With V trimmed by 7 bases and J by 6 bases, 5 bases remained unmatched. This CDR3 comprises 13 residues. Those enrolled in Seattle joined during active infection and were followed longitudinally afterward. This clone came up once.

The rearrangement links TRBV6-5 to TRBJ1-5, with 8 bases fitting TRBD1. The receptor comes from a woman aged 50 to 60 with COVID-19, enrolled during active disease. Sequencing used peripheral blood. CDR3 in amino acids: CASKAGGSQPQHF. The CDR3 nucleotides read TGTGCCAGCAAGGCAGGGGGCAGTCAGCCCCAGCATTTT.